This T cell receptor beta chain was observed in a study of immune evolution from preneoplasia to lung adenocarcinoma. Study background: HLA loss of heterozygosity: around 6.5% AIS, roughly 15% MIA, over 25% ADC, none AAH. Findings and caveats of the study: Compared with EGFR-mutant or double wild-type lesions, KRAS-mutant nodules were more clonal. Clonality was highest in normal lung, lower in later-stage lesions apparently. From normal lung to invasive adenocarcinoma, top clone frequencies appeared to decrease.

Between the trimmed V and J ends, which lost 1 base and 0 bases, there was a span of 11 bases. Germline values: CDR1 MDHEN, CDR2 SYDVKM. The CDR3 spans 16 residues. About this clone itself: As yet, its antigen is unknown.

The table came from immunoSEQ multiplex PCR; TCRdb's copy has only in-frame clones and leaves some out. The table includes 8,000 or so clones, roughly 80% detected once. This chain uses TRBV28 with TRBJ2-3, with D maybe TRBD2 (6 bases). This clonotype was obtained from a donor older than 65 with lung adenocarcinoma. The specimen sequenced was FFPE minimally invasive lung adenocarcinoma tissue. CDR3 DNA: TGTGCCAGCAGTTTATCGCGTAGCGGAAGCACAGATACGCAGTATTTT. It translates to CASSLSRSGSTDTQYF.